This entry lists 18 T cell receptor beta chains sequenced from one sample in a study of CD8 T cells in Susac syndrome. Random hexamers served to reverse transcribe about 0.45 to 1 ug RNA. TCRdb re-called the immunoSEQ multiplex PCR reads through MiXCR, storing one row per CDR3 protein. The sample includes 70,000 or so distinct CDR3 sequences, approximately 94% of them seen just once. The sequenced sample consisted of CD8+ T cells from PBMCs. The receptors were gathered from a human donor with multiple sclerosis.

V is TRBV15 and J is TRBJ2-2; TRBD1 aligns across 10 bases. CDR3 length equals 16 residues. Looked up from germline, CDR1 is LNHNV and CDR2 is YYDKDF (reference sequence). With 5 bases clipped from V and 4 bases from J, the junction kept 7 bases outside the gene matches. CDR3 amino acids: CATSHTGQGVTGELFF. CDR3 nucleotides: TGTGCCACCAGCCACACTGGACAGGGGGTCACCGGGGAGCTGTTTTTT.

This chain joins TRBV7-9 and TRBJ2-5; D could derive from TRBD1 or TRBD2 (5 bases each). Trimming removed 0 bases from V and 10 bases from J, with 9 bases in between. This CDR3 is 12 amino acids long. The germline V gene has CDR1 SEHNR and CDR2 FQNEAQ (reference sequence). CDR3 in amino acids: CASSLARGSQYF. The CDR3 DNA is TGTGCCAGCAGCTTAGCGAGGGGTAGCCAGTACTTC.

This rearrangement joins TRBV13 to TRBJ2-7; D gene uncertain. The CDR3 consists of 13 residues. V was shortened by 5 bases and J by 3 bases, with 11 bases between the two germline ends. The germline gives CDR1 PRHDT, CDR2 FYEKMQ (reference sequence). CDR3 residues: CASSPQTDYEQYF. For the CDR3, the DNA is TGTGCCAGCAGCCCCCAAACAGACTACGAGCAGTACTTC.

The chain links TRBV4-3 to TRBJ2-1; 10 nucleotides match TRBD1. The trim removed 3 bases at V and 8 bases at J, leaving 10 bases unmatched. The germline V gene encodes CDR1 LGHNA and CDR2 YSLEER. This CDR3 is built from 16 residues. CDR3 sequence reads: CASSQYAGTGADEQFF. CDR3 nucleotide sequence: TGCGCCAGCAGCCAGTACGCCGGGACAGGGGCCGATGAGCAGTTCTTC.

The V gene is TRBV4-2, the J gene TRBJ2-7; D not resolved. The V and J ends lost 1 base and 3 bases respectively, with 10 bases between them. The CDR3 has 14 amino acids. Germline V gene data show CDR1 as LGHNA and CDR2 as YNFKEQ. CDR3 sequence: CASSQGLQLYEQYF. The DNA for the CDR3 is TGTGCCAGCAGCCAAGGACTGCAACTCTACGAGCAGTACTTC.

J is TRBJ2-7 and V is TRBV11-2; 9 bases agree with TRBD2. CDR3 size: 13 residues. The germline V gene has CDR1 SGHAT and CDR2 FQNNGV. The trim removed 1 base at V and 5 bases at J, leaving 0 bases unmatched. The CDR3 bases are TGTGCCAGCAGCTTAGTAGCGGGAGACGAGCAGTACTTC. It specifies CASSLVAGDEQYF.

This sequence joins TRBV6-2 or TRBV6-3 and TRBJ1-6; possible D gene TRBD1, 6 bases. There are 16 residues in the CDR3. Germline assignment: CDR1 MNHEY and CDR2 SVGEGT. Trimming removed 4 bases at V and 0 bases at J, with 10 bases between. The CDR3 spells CASSSQGSSYNSPLHF. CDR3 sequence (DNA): TGTGCCAGCAGTTCCCAGGGGAGCTCCTATAATTCACCCCTCCACTTT.

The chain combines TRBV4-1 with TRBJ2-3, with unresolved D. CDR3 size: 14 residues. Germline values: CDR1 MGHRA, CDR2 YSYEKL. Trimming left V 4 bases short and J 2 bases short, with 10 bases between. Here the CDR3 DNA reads TGCGCCAGCAGCCCAATCGCGGACACAGATACGCAGTATTTT. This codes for CASSPIADTDTQYF.

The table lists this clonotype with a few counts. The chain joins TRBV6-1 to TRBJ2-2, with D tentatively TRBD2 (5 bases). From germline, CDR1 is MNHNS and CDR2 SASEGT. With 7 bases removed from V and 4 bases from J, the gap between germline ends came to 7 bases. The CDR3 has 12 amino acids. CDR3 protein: CASIRGTGELFF. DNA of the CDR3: TGTGCCAGCATACGGGGCACCGGGGAGCTGTTTTTT.

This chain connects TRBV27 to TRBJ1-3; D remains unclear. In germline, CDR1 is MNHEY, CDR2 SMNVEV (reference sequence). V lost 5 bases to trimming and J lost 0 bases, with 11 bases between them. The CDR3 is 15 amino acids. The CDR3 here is CASSQDKSSGNTIYF. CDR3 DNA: TGTGCCAGCAGTCAAGACAAGAGCTCTGGAAACACCATATATTTT.

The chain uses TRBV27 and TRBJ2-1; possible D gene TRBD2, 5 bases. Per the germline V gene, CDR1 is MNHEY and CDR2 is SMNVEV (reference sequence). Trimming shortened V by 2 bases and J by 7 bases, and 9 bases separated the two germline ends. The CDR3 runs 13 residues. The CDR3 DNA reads TGTGCCAGCAGTTTAAGGGAGAGGAATGAGCAGTTCTTC. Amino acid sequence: CASSLRERNEQFF.

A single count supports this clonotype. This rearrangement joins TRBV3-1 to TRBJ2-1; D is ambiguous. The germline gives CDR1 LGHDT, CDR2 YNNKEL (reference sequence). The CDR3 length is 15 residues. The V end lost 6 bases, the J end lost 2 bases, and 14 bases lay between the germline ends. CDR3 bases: TGTGCCAGCAGTCCCGATCCGTCGCCCTACAATGAGCAGTTCTTC. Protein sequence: CASSPDPSPYNEQFF.

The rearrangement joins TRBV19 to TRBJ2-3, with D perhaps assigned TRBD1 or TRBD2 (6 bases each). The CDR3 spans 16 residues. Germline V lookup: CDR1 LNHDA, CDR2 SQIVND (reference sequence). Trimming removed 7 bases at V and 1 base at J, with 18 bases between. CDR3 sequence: CASTPEGRGGTDTQYF. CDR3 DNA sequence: TGTGCCAGTACTCCGGAGGGCAGGGGAGGCACAGATACGCAGTATTTT.

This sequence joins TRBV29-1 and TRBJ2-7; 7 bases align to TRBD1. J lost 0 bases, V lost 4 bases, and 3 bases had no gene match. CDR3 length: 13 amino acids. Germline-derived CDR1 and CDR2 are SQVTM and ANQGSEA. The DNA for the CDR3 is TGCAGCGTTGGGGACAGTAGCTCCTACGAGCAGTACTTC. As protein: CSVGDSSSYEQYF.

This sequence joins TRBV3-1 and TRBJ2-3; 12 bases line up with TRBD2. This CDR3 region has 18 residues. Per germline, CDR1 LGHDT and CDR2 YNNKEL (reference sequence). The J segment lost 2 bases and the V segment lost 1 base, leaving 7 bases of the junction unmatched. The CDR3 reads CASSQVSGLAGNTDTQYF. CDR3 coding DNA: TGTGCCAGCAGCCAAGTGTCAGGACTAGCGGGAAACACAGATACGCAGTATTTT.

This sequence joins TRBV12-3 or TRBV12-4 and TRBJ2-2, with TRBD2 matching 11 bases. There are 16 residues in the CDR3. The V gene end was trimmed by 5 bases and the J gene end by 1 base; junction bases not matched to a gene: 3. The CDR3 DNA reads TGTGCCAGCAGTGTTGGGACTAGCGGGAACACCGGGGAGCTGTTTTTT. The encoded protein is CASSVGTSGNTGELFF.

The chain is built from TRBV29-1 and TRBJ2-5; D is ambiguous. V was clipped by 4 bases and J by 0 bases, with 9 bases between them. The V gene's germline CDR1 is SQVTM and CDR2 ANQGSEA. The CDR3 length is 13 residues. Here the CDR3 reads CSVGGSYQETQYF. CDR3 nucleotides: TGCAGCGTTGGTGGTTCATACCAAGAGACCCAGTACTTC.

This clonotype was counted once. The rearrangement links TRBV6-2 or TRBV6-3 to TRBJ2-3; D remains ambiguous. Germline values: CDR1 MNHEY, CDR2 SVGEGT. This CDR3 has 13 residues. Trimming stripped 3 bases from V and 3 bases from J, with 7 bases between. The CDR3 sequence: CASSYSVTDTQYF. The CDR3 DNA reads TGTGCCAGCAGTTATTCGGTGACAGATACGCAGTATTTT.